A single sample is the source of the 18 T cell receptor beta chains below, sequenced in a study of T-cell reconstitution after alpha-beta-depleted transplantation in children. Using unique molecular identifiers, the investigators prepared the TCRbeta library. Using its own MiXCR run on the PCR reads, TCRdb lists one record per CDR3 protein. The sample includes approximately 400,000 distinct CDR3 sequences, about 11% of them seen just once. Here the sequenced sample was PBMCs from the stem cell graft donor, taken from the stem cell graft. The receptors here all came from a human donor who donated a stem cell graft to a child with acute myeloid leukemia.

The V call is TRBV5-1, the J call TRBJ2-1, with a weak D call TRBD1 (6 bases). This CDR3 contains 11 residues. Per the germline V gene, CDR1 is SGHRS and CDR2 is YFSETQ. V shed 2 bases and J shed 10 bases, with 7 bases lying between them. For the CDR3, the DNA is TGCGCCAGCAGCTTCGACAGGGAGCAGTTCTTC. Translated: CASSFDREQFF.

The table lists this clonotype with a few counts. The J gene is TRBJ2-1, the V gene TRBV6-5; the match to TRBD2 covers 7 bases. V shed 6 bases, J shed 12 bases, and the junction held 5 bases outside the gene matches. The CDR3 loop spans 11 amino acids. Germline CDR1 MNHEY, CDR2 SVGAGI. This CDR3 is CASRNTGGQFF. In DNA, the CDR3 is TGTGCCAGCAGAAACACGGGGGGGCAGTTCTTC.

Note on this clonotype: At one end the junction does not follow the germline gene, possibly because of a read error. This rearrangement joins TRBV4-2 to TRBJ1-2; D is unclear. Germline V CDR1 and CDR2: LGHNA, YNFKEQ. CDR3 length: 11 amino acids. The CDR3 region is CASSAGLVYSF. The CDR3, as DNA: TGTGCCAGCAGCGCCGGCCTCGTCTACTCCTTC.

The gene calls are TRBV7-2 and TRBJ2-1, with 16 bases identical to TRBD2. The CDR3 has 17 residues. V trimming: 5 bases; J trimming: 10 bases; junction bases outside the gene matches: 11. The V gene's germline CDR1 is SGHTA and CDR2 FQGNSA. CDR3 amino acids: CASSPYAGLAGGREQFF. The CDR3 nucleotides are TGTGCCAGCAGCCCGTACGCGGGACTAGCGGGGGGGCGGGAGCAGTTCTTC.

This clonotype was seen a handful of times. The chain uses TRBV7-9 and TRBJ2-1; TRBD2 matches at 7 bases. The CDR3 consists of 17 residues. After removal of 1 base from V and 2 bases from J, the junction contained 8 bases not matched to a gene. Germline V gene sequence: CDR1 SEHNR, CDR2 FQNEAQ (reference sequence). Here the CDR3 reads CASSLGGRAGTYNEQFF. The CDR3 region has the DNA TGTGCCAGCAGCTTAGGGGGGAGGGCAGGGACCTACAATGAGCAGTTCTTC.

The genes are TRBV12-3 or TRBV12-4 and TRBJ2-1; no reliable D call. There are 15 residues in the CDR3. The V end lost 3 bases, the J end lost 0 bases, and 9 bases lay between the germline ends. Here the CDR3 DNA reads TGTGCCAGCAGTTTGCCCTCAAACTCCTACAATGAGCAGTTCTTC. It is translated as CASSLPSNSYNEQFF.

This clonotype was detected only a few times. This chain connects TRBV20-1 to TRBJ2-5; no definite D call. The CDR3 is made up of 12 amino acids. Trimming took off 8 bases at V and 1 base at J, with 11 bases between the two ends. Germline V lookup: CDR1 DFQATT, CDR2 SNEGSKA (reference sequence). The CDR3 nucleotides are TGCAGTCCTGGACCCGGCCAAGAGACCCAGTACTTC. Translation gives CSPGPGQETQYF.

The J gene is TRBJ2-1, the V gene TRBV5-1, with D perhaps matching TRBD2 (6 bases). Trimming removed 1 base from V and 6 bases from J, with 17 bases in between. Per the germline V gene, CDR1 is SGHRS and CDR2 is YFSETQ. The CDR3 is 16 amino acids. This chain's CDR3 is CASSLTWGVEGNEQFF. Here the CDR3 DNA reads TGCGCCAGCAGCTTGACATGGGGGGTTGAGGGCAATGAGCAGTTCTTC.

This sequence joins TRBV12-3 or TRBV12-4 and TRBJ2-5; 9 nucleotides match TRBD1. J gave up 4 bases and V 6 bases, and 6 bases lay outside the gene matches. This CDR3 is built from 14 residues. CDR3 DNA sequence: TGTGCCAGCAGCTCCACGGACAGGGGAGAGACCCAGTACTTC. Its protein product is CASSSTDRGETQYF.

This clonotype was seen ten or more times. This chain joins TRBV10-3 and TRBJ1-6; no reliable D call. CDR3 size: 13 residues. In germline, CDR1 is ENHRY, CDR2 SYGVKD. Trimming took off 0 bases at V and 7 bases at J, with 4 bases between the two ends. Here the CDR3 DNA reads TGTGCCATCAGTGAGTCGGGAAATTCACCCCTCCACTTT. Translation: CAISESGNSPLHF.

The chain joins TRBV4-2 to TRBJ2-5, with 9 bases identical to TRBD2. The V and J ends lost 1 base and 5 bases, in that order; junction bases with no gene match: 8. This CDR3 is built from 16 residues. CDR1 and CDR2 (germline): LGHNA, YNFKEQ. As DNA, the CDR3 is TGTGCCAGCAGCCAAGGGATAGCGGGAGACAGGGAGACCCAGTACTTC. Amino acid sequence: CASSQGIAGDRETQYF.

This clonotype was counted only a few times. This may stem from a read error, because a much larger clone lies one nucleotide away. The rearrangement joins TRBV6-5 to TRBJ2-2; 9 nucleotides agree with TRBD1. Germline CDR1 reads MNHEY; CDR2 reads SVGAGI. Trimming took 6 bases from V and 4 from J; bases not matched to a gene: 0. The CDR3 covers 13 residues. CDR3 nucleotides: TGTGCCAGCAGGACAGGGGGCACCGGGGAGCTGTTTTTT. Protein: CASRTGGTGELFF.

There are many counts of this clonotype. V usage is TRBV4-1 and J usage is TRBJ2-3, with 7 bases matching TRBD2. With 1 base clipped from V and 3 bases from J, the junction kept 7 bases outside the gene matches. CDR1 MGHRA and CDR2 YSYEKL come from the germline V gene. CDR3 length equals 16 residues. The DNA of the CDR3 is TGCGCCAGCAGCCAAGCATCTAGCGGCCCAACAGATACGCAGTATTTT. Its translation: CASSQASSGPTDTQYF.

This clonotype was detected a few times. The chain carries TRBV20-1 and TRBJ1-3, with D perhaps TRBD1 (5 bases). V was pared by 5 bases and J by 2 bases, with 16 bases between. Per the germline V gene, CDR1 is DFQATT and CDR2 is SNEGSKA (reference sequence). This CDR3 is 15 amino acids long. The CDR3 nucleotides read TGCAGTGCTTGCGACAGATCATTACCTGGAAACACCATATATTTT. Amino acids: CSACDRSLPGNTIYF.

This sequence joins TRBV5-1 and TRBJ2-1, with 7 bases aligning to TRBD2. Trimming at V came to 4 bases and at J to 1 base, leaving 8 bases not matched to a gene. Germline V gene sequence: CDR1 SGHRS, CDR2 YFSETQ. This CDR3 spans 16 amino acids. In nucleotides, the CDR3 is TGCGCCAGCAGCCCCATTGTGGGAGGGTCCTACAATGAGCAGTTCTTC. It encodes CASSPIVGGSYNEQFF.

This clonotype was seen only once. V usage is TRBV4-3 and J usage is TRBJ1-1; D unresolved. Germline-derived CDR1 and CDR2 are LGHNA and YSLEER. Trimming cost V 3 bases and J 3 bases, with 14 bases left between them. The CDR3 extends over 15 amino acids. The CDR3 region is CASSHVGSRHTEAFF. CDR3 nucleotide sequence: TGCGCCAGCAGCCACGTCGGCTCCCGGCACACTGAAGCTTTCTTT.

Only a few counts were recorded for this clonotype. The rearrangement joins TRBV12-3 or TRBV12-4 to TRBJ2-1, with D uncertain. This CDR3 spans 13 amino acids. Trimming took 5 bases from V and 4 from J, leaving 9 bases between them. This chain's CDR3 is CASSVLEYNEQFF. CDR3 nucleotides: TGTGCCAGCAGTGTCCTTGAATACAATGAGCAGTTCTTC.

The chain combines TRBV10-3 with TRBJ2-3; tentative D call: TRBD1 (5 bases). The V end lost 0 bases, the J end lost 0 bases, and 7 bases lay between the germline ends. Germline V lookup: CDR1 ENHRY, CDR2 SYGVKD. The CDR3 is 15 amino acids. CDR3 sequence (DNA): TGTGCCATCAGTGAGTCTAGACAGAGCACAGATACGCAGTATTTT. It encodes CAISESRQSTDTQYF.